A selection of T cell receptor beta chains follows, all from one sample in a study of T cells after yellow fever vaccination. TCRdb redid the calling of the 5' RACE reads with MiXCR, one entry per CDR3 protein. The profile shows approximately 550,000 distinct CDR3 sequences, about a fifth of them singletons. The source material was PBMCs, sampled 15 days after the yellow fever booster vaccination. Source of these receptors: a man aged 25 to 40 who received the YFV17D yellow fever vaccine. Each CDR3 is given with its conserved first and last residue. Each record gives: J gene, D gene, V gene, clone size, CDR3 DNA, CDR3 protein. A D gene is named only where the DNA matches it firmly. A clone size is listed for some rows: how often the clone was seen (once, few, many), or a class if it is expanded.

TRBJ2-3,.,TRBV20-1,few,TGCAGTGCTACGGGGGCGGGGCTAGATACGCAGTATTTT,CSATGAGLDTQYF
TRBJ1-3,.,TRBV7-2,many,TGTGCCAGCAGCTCGGGGGTGTCTGGAAACACCATATATTTT,CASSSGVSGNTIYF
TRBJ2-5,.,TRBV27,few,TGTGCCAGCAGTGCATTTGGGCGGGGCAACCAAGAGACCCAGTACTTC,CASSAFGRGNQETQYF
TRBJ2-3,.,TRBV19,once,TGTGCTTCTATGGACGGTGGAACAGATACGCAGTATTTT,CASMDGGTDTQYF
TRBJ2-1,.,TRBV5-1,few,TGCGCCAGCAGCCCCGTCGTTGGCGCCTACAATGAGCAGTTCTTC,CASSPVVGAYNEQFF
TRBJ2-7,TRBD1,TRBV25-1,few,TGTGCCAGCAGTCCCCAATCAGGGGGAGTCTACGAGCAGTACTTC,CASSPQSGGVYEQYF
TRBJ2-3,TRBD2,TRBV7-2,.,TGTGCCAGCAGCTACCCCGGACTAGTATCTGATACGCAGTATTTT,CASSYPGLVSDTQYF
TRBJ2-7,TRBD1,TRBV19,few,TGTGCCAGTAGCAACTATCTATCGACAGGGGGCCTTTCTAGTGAGCAGTACTTC,CASSNYLSTGGLSSEQYF
TRBJ1-4,TRBD1,TRBV20-1,few,TGCAGTGCTGGACAGGGGGCGGGTAATGAAAAACTGTTTTTT,CSAGQGAGNEKLFF
TRBJ2-5,.,TRBV5-6,.,TGTGCCAGCAGCTTGCCGGGAGCCAAAGAGACCCAGTACTTC,CASSLPGAKETQYF
TRBJ2-2,TRBD1,TRBV7-3,.,TGTGCCAGCAGCGAGGGGGCCAGGTCGGCCACCGGGGAGCTGTTTTTT,CASSEGARSATGELFF
TRBJ1-4,TRBD1,TRBV7-6,few,TGTGCCAGCAGCTCGAGGACAGGGGAAAGCGAAAAACTGTTTTTT,CASSSRTGESEKLFF
TRBJ2-7,.,TRBV7-2,.,TGTGCCAGCAGCCCGGACACCTCCTACGAGCAGTACTTC,CASSPDTSYEQYF
TRBJ1-5,.,TRBV20-1,few,TGCAGTGGAATTCTGGGTTCGACTAGCAATCAGCCCCAGCATTTT,CSGILGSTSNQPQHF
TRBJ2-5,TRBD2,TRBV5-1,many,TGTGCCAGCAGCTTAGCGGGAGTGGGGGAGACCCAGTACTTC,CASSLAGVGETQYF
TRBJ2-5,TRBD1,TRBV10-3,many,TGTGCCATCAGTGAGTCGACAGGGTCAGTCGAGGAGACCCAGTACTTC,CAISESTGSVEETQYF
TRBJ2-2,TRBD1,TRBV6-2/TRBV6-3,few,TGTGCCAGCAGCCTTACAGGGGAAACCGGGGAGCTGTTTTTT,CASSLTGETGELFF
TRBJ2-1,TRBD1,TRBV24-1,.,TGTGCCACCAGTGATTTCCCCAGGGGGACACACAATGAGCAGTTCTTC,CATSDFPRGTHNEQFF
TRBJ1-1,.,TRBV18,few,TGTGCCAGCTCACCACCGGACACTGAAGCTTTCTTT,CASSPPDTEAFF
TRBJ2-7,.,TRBV6-6,few,TGTGCCAGCAAGCCCGCAGGGGACGAGCAGTACTTC,CASKPAGDEQYF
TRBJ2-1,TRBD2,TRBV6-5,.,TGTGCCAGCAGTTCTACAGCGGGACCAGATAATGAGCAGTTCTTC,CASSSTAGPDNEQFF
TRBJ2-1,.,TRBV12-3/TRBV12-4,few,TGTGCCAGCAGTTTAATCAAGTATGAGCAGTTCTTC,CASSLIKYEQFF
TRBJ2-3,.,TRBV20-1,few,TGCAGTGCTCCTCCCTCGGGCCGAACAGATACGCAGTATTTT,CSAPPSGRTDTQYF
TRBJ2-5,TRBD1,TRBV4-2,.,TGTGCCAGCAGCCAACCCCGGACAGGGGGTGGAGAGACCCAGTACTTC,CASSQPRTGGGETQYF
TRBJ2-2,.,TRBV23-1,.,TGCGCCAGCAGTCAACCCGCCCCGGAGTCGAACACCGGGGAGCTGTTTTTT,CASSQPAPESNTGELFF
TRBJ2-4,.,TRBV5-1,few,TGCGCCAGCAGCTCGGGACGGACCAAAAACATTCAGTACTTC,CASSSGRTKNIQYF